Below, 29 T cell receptor beta chains from the same sample are listed, as sequenced in a study of blood T cell repertoires in COVID-19. Some clones are missing from TCRdb's copy, which holds only in-frame ones; the method was immunoSEQ multiplex PCR. The profile shows hundreds of thousands of clones, around 84% of them singletons. Sequenced: peripheral blood. These receptors originate from a man of 80 years or more with acute or convalescent COVID-19.

V usage is TRBV6-5 and J usage is TRBJ1-6; D is possibly TRBD1 (6 bases). The V end was cut by 0 bases, the J end by 9 bases, with 12 bases between. The germline gives CDR1 MNHEY, CDR2 SVGAGI. This CDR3 has 15 amino acids. DNA of the CDR3: TGTGCCAGCAGTTACTCGGCAGGGGTCGGTTCACCCCTCCACTTT. The encoded protein is CASSYSAGVGSPLHF.

The rearrangement joins TRBV30 to TRBJ1-2, with a possible D match to TRBD1 (6 bases). Germline CDR1 reads GTSNPN; CDR2 reads SVGIG (reference sequence). This CDR3 is built from 14 residues. Between the trimmed V and J ends, which lost 3 bases and 8 bases, there was a span of 19 bases. Written as DNA, the CDR3 is TGTGCCTGGAGAAGTGCAGGACAGACCCGCGGCTACACCTTC. Protein sequence: CAWRSAGQTRGYTF.

The J gene is TRBJ1-3, the V gene TRBV25-1; maybe TRBD1 (6 bases). Germline values: CDR1 MGHDK, CDR2 SYGVNS. This CDR3 is built from 16 residues. V was clipped by 4 bases and J by 0 bases, with 13 bases between them. Here the CDR3 DNA reads TGTGCCAGCAGTGTGGGACAACGGAGCTCTGGAAACACCATATATTTT. This encodes CASSVGQRSSGNTIYF.

The V and J genes are TRBV14 and TRBJ1-1, with 9 positions matching TRBD1. CDR1 is SGHDN and CDR2 is FVKESK in the germline V gene. The CDR3 has 15 amino acids. Trimming removed 5 bases from V and 4 bases from J; junction bases left unmatched: 8. The CDR3 loop reads CASSTRTGVPTEAFF. CDR3 nucleotides: TGTGCCAGCAGCACTCGGACAGGGGTCCCCACTGAAGCTTTCTTT.

The chain carries TRBV6-5 and TRBJ2-3, with 8 nucleotides matching TRBD1. The CDR3 runs to 15 residues. The germline V gene encodes CDR1 MNHEY and CDR2 SVGAGI. Trimming cost V 5 bases and J 3 bases; bases outside gene matches: 7. The CDR3 sequence is CASSTLTGETDTQYF. DNA for the CDR3: TGTGCCAGCAGTACGCTGACAGGGGAGACAGATACGCAGTATTTT.

In its sample, this clone was seen a few times. The chain has TRBV4-1 and TRBJ2-7; 11 nucleotides match TRBD2. The CDR3 totals 16 residues. The germline gives CDR1 MGHRA, CDR2 YSYEKL. The trim removed 6 bases at V and 0 bases at J, leaving 7 bases unmatched. The CDR3 coding sequence is TGCGCCAGCAGGCCCGAACTAGCGGGAGCCTCCTACGAGCAGTACTTC. Amino acid sequence: CASRPELAGASYEQYF.

V and J are TRBV18 and TRBJ1-2, with D possibly being TRBD1 (5 bases). The CDR3 loop spans 15 amino acids. In germline, CDR1 is KGHSH, CDR2 LQKENI. Trimming removed 2 bases from V and 4 bases from J, with 14 bases in between. The CDR3 coding sequence is TGTGCCAGCTCACCAGGCTCCGGGGGAGGCTATGGCTACACCTTC. Encoded protein: CASSPGSGGGYGYTF. The complete variable domain, with remaining parts taken from reference TRBV18 and TRBJ1-2, reads NAGVMQNPRHLVRRRGQEARLRCSPMKGHSHVYWYRQLPEEGLKFMVYLQKENIIDESGMPKERFSAEFPKEGPSILRIQQVVRGDSAAYFCASSPGSGGGYGYTFGSGTRLTVV.

The chain uses TRBV11-1 and TRBJ2-1; 7 positions agree with TRBD2. In germline, CDR1 is SGHAT, CDR2 FQDESV (reference sequence). Trimming removed 3 bases from V and 4 bases from J; junction bases left unmatched: 6. CDR3 size: 15 residues. The CDR3 nucleotides read TGTGCCAGCAGCTTTGTTAGCGGGTTTTACAATGAGCAGTTCTTC. This encodes CASSFVSGFYNEQFF. Based on the CDR3 plus reference TRBV11-1 and TRBJ2-1, the full variable domain is EAEVAQSPRYKITEKSQAVAFWCDPISGHATLYWYRQILGQGPELLVQFQDESVVDDSQLPKDRFSAERLKGVDSTLKIQPAELGDSAMYLCASSFVSGFYNEQFFGPGTRLTVL.

This chain uses TRBV6-2 or TRBV6-3 with TRBJ2-2, with 7 bases lining up with TRBD1. The CDR3 sequence is 15 residues long. CDR1 and CDR2 from the germline V gene are MNHEY and SVGEGT. Trimming removed 6 bases from V and 2 bases from J; junction bases left unmatched: 6. Written as DNA, the CDR3 is TGTGCCAGCAGCCTGGGACAGCTTAACACCGGGGAGCTGTTTTTT. Translated: CASSLGQLNTGELFF.

V gene TRBV7-9 combines with J gene TRBJ2-2, with 9 bases identical to TRBD2. V gave up 5 bases and J gave up 2 bases; unmatched junction bases: 6. The CDR3 totals 16 residues. The V gene's germline CDR1 is SEHNR and CDR2 FQNEAQ (reference sequence). As DNA, the CDR3 is TGTGCCAGCAGCCCTTGGACTAGCGCCAACACCGGGGAGCTGTTTTTT. It translates to CASSPWTSANTGELFF.

V usage is TRBV5-8 and J usage is TRBJ2-2, with D tentatively TRBD1 (6 bases). The germline V gene has CDR1 SGHTS and CDR2 YDEGEE. Deletions cut 0 bases from V and 7 bases from J, with 19 bases between. The CDR3 is 17 residues long. This CDR3 is CASSLAGIRGTIGELFF. As DNA, the CDR3 is TGTGCCAGCAGCTTGGCCGGGATTAGGGGGACGATCGGGGAGCTGTTTTTT.

The CDR3 sequence: CASSLTSIEQYF. CDR3 DNA: TGCGCCAGCAGCTTGACTAGCATCGAGCAGTACTTC. The chain couples TRBV5-1 to TRBJ2-7; possible D gene TRBD2, 6 bases. This CDR3 comprises 12 residues. Deletions cut 1 base from V and 6 bases from J, with 8 bases between. Germline V lookup: CDR1 SGHRS, CDR2 YFSETQ.

V gene TRBV27 combines with J gene TRBJ1-5; 12 bases align to TRBD1. Germline V gives CDR1 MNHEY, CDR2 SMNVEV (reference sequence). The V and J ends lost 9 bases and 2 bases, in that order; junction bases with no gene match: 11. This CDR3 contains 17 residues. This CDR3 is CARLGTGGEVRNQPQHF. CDR3 bases: TGTGCCAGACTCGGGACAGGGGGCGAGGTACGCAATCAGCCCCAGCATTTT.

The rearrangement links TRBV6-6 to TRBJ2-3; D is undetermined. Germline V gene sequence: CDR1 MNHNY, CDR2 SVGAGI (reference sequence). V gave up 4 bases and J gave up 1 base, with 6 bases separating them. There are 13 residues in the CDR3. This CDR3 reads CASSSLGTDTQYF. The CDR3 DNA reads as TGTGCCAGCAGTTCACTCGGCACAGATACGCAGTATTTT.

The V and J genes are TRBV24-1 and TRBJ2-7; 9 nucleotides align to TRBD1. This CDR3 has 13 residues. After removal of 8 bases from V and 3 bases from J, the junction contained 4 bases not matched to a gene. Germline lookup yields CDR1 KGHDR and CDR2 SFDVKD. CDR3 residues: CATIGTGNYEQYF. The CDR3 DNA sequence: TGTGCCACCATAGGGACAGGGAACTACGAGCAGTACTTC.

A word on this clone: The germline gene is not matched at one end of the junction; a read error may be the cause. The rearrangement uses TRBV12-5 and TRBJ2-7; possible D gene TRBD2, 6 bases. Looked up from germline, CDR1 is LGHNT and CDR2 is FRNRAP. The CDR3 is 12 amino acids. The CDR3 loop reads CASGLTGSGLNF. The DNA of the CDR3 is TGTGCTAGTGGTTTGACCGGTAGCGGTCTCAACTTC. The complete variable domain, with remaining parts taken from reference TRBV12-5 and TRBJ2-7, reads DARVTQTPRHKVTEMGQEVTMRCQPILGHNTVFWYRQTMMQGLELLAYFRNRAPLDDSGMPKDRFSAEMPDATLATLKIQPSEPRDSAVYFCASGLTGSGLNFGPGTRLTVT.

This clone was seen a handful of times. This chain uses TRBV7-9 with TRBJ1-2; D unresolved. The CDR3 runs 13 residues. The V end lost 2 bases, the J end lost 4 bases, and 8 bases lay between the germline ends. Germline-derived CDR1 and CDR2 are SEHNR and FQNEAQ (reference sequence). The CDR3 DNA follows: TGTGCCAGCAGCTTACCGACTTTCTATGGCTACACCTTC. As protein: CASSLPTFYGYTF.

The chain employs TRBV9 and TRBJ2-2, with D hard to call. CDR1 is SGDLS, CDR2 YYNGEE, per germline. This CDR3 comprises 16 residues. V dropped 4 bases and J dropped 1 base, with 14 bases sitting between them. Written as DNA, the CDR3 is TGTGCCAGCAGCTTCCTAGGCAACCTGAACACCGGGGAGCTGTTTTTT. It yields the protein CASSFLGNLNTGELFF. Full variable domain (rest looked up from reference TRBV9 and TRBJ2-2): DSGVTQTPKHLITATGQRVTLRCSPRSGDLSVYWYQQSLDQGLQFLIQYYNGEERAKGNILERFSAQQFPDLHSELNLSSLELGDSALYFCASSFLGNLNTGELFFGEGSRLTVL.

The chain combines TRBV7-7 with TRBJ2-5; 7 bases map to TRBD1. Germline trimming cut 5 bases from V and 4 bases from J; bases unmatched to any gene: 7. CDR3 size: 14 residues. Germline CDR1 is SSHAT and CDR2 is FNYEAQ (reference sequence). CDR3 in amino acids: CASSKTGLGETQYF. In DNA, the CDR3 is TGTGCCAGCAGCAAGACAGGGCTGGGAGAGACCCAGTACTTC.

This clone was counted a few times. The chain recombines TRBV11-1 with TRBJ2-5; TRBD1 matches at 11 bases. Germline V gene data show CDR1 as SGHAT and CDR2 as FQDESV (reference sequence). V was pared by 5 bases and J by 4 bases, with 6 bases of the junction left unmatched. This CDR3 comprises 15 residues. CDR3 sequence reads: CASSQGQGEGETQYF. The CDR3, as DNA: TGTGCCAGCAGCCAGGGACAGGGGGAAGGAGAGACCCAGTACTTC.

This chain joins TRBV18 and TRBJ2-1; the match to TRBD2 covers 11 bases. Per the germline V gene, CDR1 is KGHSH and CDR2 is LQKENI. J lost 4 bases, V lost 4 bases, and 3 bases had no gene match. CDR3 size: 15 residues. CDR3 residues: CASSRGLADYNEQFF. CDR3 sequence (DNA): TGTGCCAGCTCACGGGGACTAGCGGATTACAATGAGCAGTTCTTC.

CDR3 nucleotides: TGTGCCACCCGACAGGGTAGGTGGGAGACCCAGTACTTC. It is translated as CATRQGRWETQYF. The J gene is TRBJ2-5, the V gene TRBV5-8; 7 bases line up with TRBD1. The CDR3 is made up of 13 amino acids. Germline CDR1 reads SGHTS; CDR2 reads YDEGEE. J gave up 5 bases and V 9 bases, and 10 bases lay outside the gene matches.

This chain joins TRBV3-1 (or the pseudogene TRBV3-2) and TRBJ2-1; the match to TRBD2 covers 7 bases. J was trimmed by 0 bases and V by 4 bases; bases with no gene match: 3. The CDR3 contains 15 residues. CDR1 is LGHDT, CDR2 YNNKEL, per germline (reference sequence). The CDR3 DNA sequence: TGTGCCAGCAGCCCAGGCGGGAGCTCCTACAATGAGCAGTTCTTC. Translating it yields CASSPGGSSYNEQFF.

This chain's CDR3 is CASSQDMTGPPYNEQFF. The DNA for the CDR3 is TGTGCCAGCAGCCAAGATATGACAGGACCTCCCTACAATGAGCAGTTCTTC. The chain is built from TRBV14 and TRBJ2-1; weak D call: TRBD1 (6 bases). The CDR3 contains 17 residues. Germline CDR1 reads SGHDN; CDR2 reads FVKESK. V lost 0 bases to trimming and J lost 2 bases, with 14 bases between them.

The chain uses TRBV24-1 and TRBJ1-2; 8 nucleotides align to TRBD1. The CDR3 runs 15 residues. Germline trimming cut 4 bases from V and 0 bases from J; bases unmatched to any gene: 3. Germline assignment: CDR1 KGHDR and CDR2 SFDVKD. Here the CDR3 DNA reads TGTGCCACCAGTGACCCGGGACAGGCTAACTATGGCTACACCTTC. As protein: CATSDPGQANYGYTF.

The chain carries TRBV18 and TRBJ2-4, with D maybe TRBD2 (6 bases). From germline, CDR1 is KGHSH and CDR2 LQKENI. The V end lost 2 bases, the J end lost 7 bases, and 24 bases lay between the germline ends. This CDR3 region has 18 residues. The chain's CDR3 is CASSPVGLEARAGNIQYF. CDR3 bases: TGTGCCAGCTCACCAGTCGGGCTGGAAGCCAGGGCGGGGAACATTCAGTACTTC.

The genes are TRBV5-1 and TRBJ2-5; TRBD2 is a possible D gene (7 bases). Per germline, CDR1 SGHRS and CDR2 YFSETQ. CDR3 size: 17 residues. V was clipped by 6 bases and J by 2 bases, with 23 bases between them. CDR3 nucleotide sequence: TGCGCCAGCAATATAGGGGGGGCGGGGAGCCGACAAGAGACCCAGTACTTC. It yields the protein CASNIGGAGSRQETQYF. The full variable domain, its missing parts supplied by reference TRBV5-1 and TRBJ2-5, is KAGVTQTPRYLIKTRGQQVTLSCSPISGHRSVSWYQQTPGQGLQFLFEYFSETQRNKGNFPGRFSGRQFSNSRSEMNVSTLELGDSALYLCASNIGGAGSRQETQYFGPGTRLLVL.

This clone turned up a few times. The chain couples TRBV19 to TRBJ1-5; D unresolved. From germline, CDR1 is LNHDA and CDR2 SQIVND (reference sequence). The CDR3 has 13 residues. Trimming took off 1 base at V and 4 bases at J, with 5 bases between the two ends. The CDR3 nucleotides are TGTGCCAGTAGTATAGTTCCGAATCAGCCCCAGCATTTT. Translation: CASSIVPNQPQHF.

A word on this clone: In the same sample, other DNA sequences code for this CDR3. The rearrangement links TRBV10-3 to TRBJ2-2; D remains unclear. Trimming took 6 bases from V and 0 from J, leaving 8 bases between them. The length of the CDR3 is 14 residues. In germline, CDR1 is ENHRY, CDR2 SYGVKD. The CDR3 DNA reads as TGTGCCATCAGGGGCCAATCGAACACCGGGGAGCTGTTTTTT. It specifies CAIRGQSNTGELFF.